This T cell receptor (beta chain) emerged from a study of blood T cells in healthy people across ages. Regarding the study as a whole: Significant beta diversity loss was already apparent by age around 40, declining roughly linearly. The unknown donor CMV status may have confounded expanded clonotype changes.

For this clonotype: Its specificity is unknown.

A sample-barcoded 5' primer and a J-beta primer mix were used in a second PCR of about 7 to 12 cycles. CDR3-containing paired-end reads numbered at least 2.5 million in each sample. One entry per CDR3 protein, called by TCRdb with MiXCR from the 5' RACE reads. The data contain some 1.1 million distinct CDR3 sequences, 35% to 45% of them singletons. V lost 1 base, J lost 2 bases, and 12 bases lay in between. This CDR3 has 15 amino acids. Germline CDR1 is SGDLS and CDR2 is YYNGEE. Material for sequencing was blood. The rearrangement links TRBV9 to TRBJ1-2; D is perhaps TRBD1 (5 bases). The sequence was collected from a man in his late teens or twenties in good health. CDR3 in DNA: TGTGCCAGCAGCGTATCGCCCAGGGACAACTATGGCTACACCTTC. Residues: CASSVSPRDNYGYTF.